The sequence of this T cell receptor beta chain was determined in a study of T cell repertoires in cytomegalovirus infection. Whole-study context: Public TCR beta signatures were indicative of both CMV infection and a matching HLA type. Study-level points and caveats: In two of eight donors, the top clonotype was HLA-C-restricted CMV-specific. Frequencies of public TCR beta families were cumulated, and this identified carriers of CMV plus the relevant HLA.

The CDR3 spans 14 residues. The J segment lost 10 bases and the V segment lost 2 bases, leaving 4 bases of the junction unmatched. Germline CDR1 reads MNHNY; CDR2 reads SVGAGI (reference sequence). The table lists this clonotype with a few counts. Its target is not known. From the reads, TCRdb called clonotypes with MiXCR, one entry per CDR3 protein. Of more than 650,000 distinct CDR3 sequences listed, approximately 40% are singletons. The chain couples TRBV6-6 to TRBJ1-6; 8 bases are shared with TRBD1. This sequence originates from a human donor in good health (CMV status not recorded). Some clones in this sample may be carry-over from other donors' samples. Sequencing input: PBMCs. The CDR3, as DNA: TGTGCCAGCAGTTACCCGGGACAGGACTCACCCCTCCACTTT. Translation gives CASSYPGQDSPLHF.